These T cell receptor beta chains were read from a single sample in a study of T cell responses to AZD1222 COVID-19 vaccine. TCRdb keeps only in-frame clones here, not all; method: immunoSEQ multiplex PCR. The sample shows around 110,000 clones, 70% to 90% of them seen only once. The sample in question was peripheral blood, obtained on day 0 of MenACWY control vaccination. The receptors were gathered from an adult in good health. Both conserved end residues are trimmed from each CDR3.

13	TRBV7-8	TRBJ1-1	ASSLGGGRGTEAF
13	TRBV24-1	TRBJ2-3	ATSDWTGSTDTQY
13	TRBV19	TRBJ1-5	ASSMGDTGRLPQH
15	TRBV4-3	TRBJ2-2	ASSQAGRGANTGELF
14	TRBV3-1/TRBV3-2	TRBJ2-5	ASSQAQASYQETQY
20	TRBV27	TRBJ2-6	ASSFLRTTVTRGSSGANVLT
14	TRBV3-1/TRBV3-2	TRBJ2-3	ASSLTSGGAVDTQY
12	TRBV6-4	TRBJ2-2	ASSDPGSSGELF
14	TRBV27	TRBJ2-3	ASSLLGGGATDTQY
13	TRBV5-1	TRBJ2-3	ASSLGPGNTDTQY
13	TRBV9	TRBJ2-7	ASSRPGGGRNEQY
13	TRBV7-9	TRBJ1-3	ASSLGGNAGNTIY
13	TRBV18	TRBJ1-2	ASSPRERANYGYT
15	TRBV18	TRBJ1-1	ASSPRTGGQENTEAF
13	TRBV7-2	TRBJ2-3	ASSLQGAFTDTQY
11	TRBV7-7	TRBJ1-3	ASSLDRGNTIY
10	TRBV6-5	TRBJ2-5	ASSWNGETQY
12	TRBV19	TRBJ1-5	ASSPVGSNQPQH
9	TRBV18	TRBJ2-7	ASSQAYEQY
11	TRBV7-3	TRBJ1-5	ASSFGLNQPQH
11	TRBV25-1	TRBJ1-4	ASSQGGNEKLF
18	TRBV3-1/TRBV3-2	TRBJ2-6	ASSPRKNSGGAFGANVLT
13	TRBV11-2	TRBJ2-1	ASSQQTGAYNEQF
11	TRBV29-1	TRBJ2-1	SVESWQDNEQF
13	TRBV19	TRBJ1-6	ASKGGQGMYSPLH
13	TRBV7-9	TRBJ2-7	ASSLDASGDYEQY
13	TRBV7-3	TRBJ2-2	ASSFASVNTGELF
11	TRBV3-1/TRBV3-2	TRBJ1-2	ASSQARVYGYT
11	TRBV5-6	TRBJ2-7	ASSLVQSYEQY
10	TRBV4-1	TRBJ2-7	ASSQRGYEQY
11	TRBV24-1	TRBJ2-7	ATSPWGADEQY
14	TRBV5-1	TRBJ2-7	ASNSGGQGFSYEQY
15	TRBV19	TRBJ2-3	ASSIAGWTGSADTQY
15	TRBV3-1/TRBV3-2	TRBJ2-6	ASSQDVAGFGANVLT
14	TRBV24-1	TRBJ1-1	ATSTGFGTANTEAF
13	TRBV18	TRBJ2-3	ASSPVTGTSDTQY
11	TRBV10-1	TRBJ2-3	ASSQRGSNTQY
14	TRBV7-3	TRBJ2-2	ASSQLGLTNTGELF
12	TRBV6-2/TRBV6-3	TRBJ1-1	ASSYRGEVPEAF
13	TRBV3-1/TRBV3-2	TRBJ1-2	ASEPYSGGNYGYT
16	TRBV7-8	TRBJ2-2	ASSAPLGRGADTGELF
13	TRBV19	TRBJ2-5	ASYGGNRGQETQY
14	TRBV5-8	TRBJ1-2	ASSLRGREVQYGYT
14	TRBV14	TRBJ2-1	ASSRLAGGPLTEQF
13	TRBV6-2/TRBV6-3	TRBJ1-5	ASSYDFTSNQPQH